The subject of this entry is one TCR beta chain. Its antigen has not been determined. No base quality values were provided; no much bigger clone lies one nucleotide off. Enrolling through a virtual design, the prospective study's participants ranged in age from roughly 18 to 95 years and lived across 24 United States geographic areas. To assign participants to cohorts, the prospective study relied on clinical history that participants themselves reported in a screening survey and a study questionnaire. ImmuneRACE Cohort 3 recovered participants were defined by two consecutive negative NP/OP PCR tests, healthcare professional clearance, or symptom resolution. In the prospective study, mobile phlebotomists collected whole blood, serum and a nasopharyngeal or oropharyngeal swab from each participant. Over a roughly 2-month period, participants in the prospective study had the option of providing additional blood draws and questionnaires. Prospective study blood samples were shipped either frozen or at room temperature before DNA extraction.

The sample originates from a study of blood T cell repertoires in COVID-19 (dated by TCRdb to about 2020). Broadly, across the study: Samples from collaborators originated in the United States, Italy and Spain and spanned both the acute and convalescent phases of COVID-19. The material from the prospective study consisted of cDNA or gDNA derived from T cells, B-cell-depleted T cells, or PBMCs. The dataset comprised deeply sampled blood TCRbeta repertoires from subjects exposed to, actively infected with, or recovered from COVID-19. A freely available public database, intended as a resource for researchers studying the immune response to SARS-CoV-2, is where the repertoires were released. Samples came from the ongoing ImmuneRACE study (first 160 participants) plus 1,254 subjects from 6 global collaborators. A de-identified subject ID, COVID-19 status, age in years and sex were almost always included in the sample metadata. Where HLA class I and class II types were available, the types were taken from metadata supplied by the sample provider, not from assay-based typing. Findings and caveats that apply to the study as a whole: The quantity of clinical and demographic metadata differed by source and by participant and was supplied without curation.

The immunoSEQ Assay, a bias-controlled multiplex PCR, was used to amplify TCRbeta CDR3 regions from genomic DNA. From the authors' description of their analysis: The number of nucleated cells in each sample was estimated by amplification of reference gene primers within the assay. Sequence reads were collapsed and filtered to measure the absolute abundance of every unique TCRbeta CDR3 rearrangement. For each sample, productive Simpson clonality was calculated as the square root of Simpson's diversity index across productive rearrangements. In TCRdb, the immuneACCESS table is reduced to in-frame sequences with V and J assigned. These tables do not hold every clone; where another copy was compared, an unresolved V gene accounts for under half, and the others remain unexplained. That table furnishes V, J and clone size, whereas the DNA furnished D and trimming. This sample holds 200,000 to 250,000 clones; 88% were observed only once. Around 2.7% of the sample comes from the top ten.

The TCR was taken from a woman between 25 and 40 years old who had recovered from COVID-19. Source material: PBMCs or T cells enriched from blood (not recorded which).

The DNA sequence is as follows: TGTGCCAGCAGCAAAGCGGAAAATTGGGCAGGGCTCACAGATACGCAGTATTTT. Its protein product is CASSKAENWAGLTDTQYF. Recombination linked TRBV21-1 to TRBJ2-3; whether TRBD1, the table's D call, matches the DNA was not checked. TRBV21-1 is termed a pseudogene. From the cysteine up to the phenylalanine, the CDR3 has a length of 18 residues. Here the CDR3 DNA is all that survives: 54 bases in frame from base 1.